Each of the 7 T cell receptor beta chains below was sequenced from the same sample in a study of T cells in localized non-small cell lung cancer. Assay: immunoSEQ multiplex PCR; the TCRdb copy retains only in-frame clones and omits some. Of 35,000 to 45,000 clones listed, about 76% are singletons. The sample here was peripheral blood mononuclear cells, taken before any cancer treatment. The receptor set was obtained from a male donor at least 60 years old with stage II lung adenocarcinoma.

The chain is built from TRBV5-1 and TRBJ2-7, with a tentative D call TRBD1 (6 bases). V was pared by 0 bases and J by 0 bases, with 10 bases between. The germline gives CDR1 SGHRS, CDR2 YFSETQ. CDR3 size: 15 residues. DNA of the CDR3: TGCGCCAGCAGCTTGGAGGGACACCGCTCCTACGAGCAGTACTTC. Residues: CASSLEGHRSYEQYF. Together with reference TRBV5-1 and TRBJ2-7, the CDR3 gives the full variable domain: KAGVTQTPRYLIKTRGQQVTLSCSPISGHRSVSWYQQTPGQGLQFLFEYFSETQRNKGNFPGRFSGRQFSNSRSEMNVSTLELGDSALYLCASSLEGHRSYEQYFGPGTRLTVT.

V and J are TRBV19 and TRBJ1-5; TRBD1 matches at 9 bases. The CDR3 contains 20 residues. Trimming at V came to 6 bases and at J to 0 bases, leaving 18 bases not matched to a gene. From germline, CDR1 is LNHDA and CDR2 SQIVND (reference sequence). The DNA of the CDR3 is TGTGCCAGTAGACTGGATCAACCTGCGGGACAGGGCTATAGCAATCAGCCCCAGCATTTT. Protein: CASRLDQPAGQGYSNQPQHF.

The chain employs TRBV29-1 and TRBJ2-3; 8 positions agree with TRBD2. After removal of 6 bases from V and 7 bases from J, the junction contained 12 bases not matched to a gene. CDR1 is SQVTM, CDR2 ANQGSEA, per germline. This CDR3 has 14 residues. CDR3 protein: CSVAKLAEGNTQYF. CDR3 in DNA: TGCAGCGTGGCCAAACTAGCGGAGGGGAATACGCAGTATTTT.

This clone showed up just a few times. The gene calls are TRBV28 and TRBJ1-5, with D unclear. Germline values: CDR1 MDHEN, CDR2 SYDVKM. V dropped 2 bases and J dropped 13 bases, with 15 bases sitting between them. This CDR3 has 13 amino acids. CDR3: CASSLGAETTQHF. The DNA of the CDR3 is TGTGCCAGCAGTTTAGGAGCCGAGACAACGCAGCATTTT.

CDR3 sequence reads: CASSVGPGAHGYTF. In nucleotides, the CDR3 is TGTGCCAGCAGCGTTGGACCCGGGGCGCATGGCTACACCTTC. This chain links TRBV7-2 with TRBJ1-2, with D possibly matching TRBD1 (5 bases). CDR1 is SGHTA and CDR2 is FQGNSA in the germline V gene. V lost 5 bases, J lost 6 bases, and 16 bases lay in between. The CDR3 runs to 14 residues.

This sequence joins TRBV7-9 and TRBJ2-1, with D unresolved. Trimming shortened V by 3 bases and J by 8 bases, and 5 bases separated the two germline ends. This CDR3 spans 11 amino acids. Germline V lookup: CDR1 SEHNR, CDR2 FQNEAQ (reference sequence). CDR3 coding DNA: TGTGCCAGCAGCTTTGCGGATGAGCAGTTCTTC. It specifies CASSFADEQFF.

V usage is TRBV2 and J usage is TRBJ2-4; D call uncertain. This CDR3 spans 15 amino acids. V gave up 2 bases and J gave up 7 bases, with 15 bases separating them. CDR1 SNHLY and CDR2 FYNNEI come from the germline V gene. The CDR3 spells CASSESRSPRNIQYF. The CDR3 DNA reads as TGTGCCAGCAGTGAATCTCGAAGTCCGCGCAACATTCAGTACTTC.